Described below is a single T cell receptor beta chain sequence and its context. There are 14 residues in the CDR3. Germline CDR1 is MNHEY and CDR2 is SVGAGI. V dropped 7 bases and J dropped 2; count of bases not matched to a gene: 5. The data originate from a study of blood T cell repertoires in COVID-19. Study summary: The United States, Italy and Spain were the sources of the acute and convalescent COVID-19 samples. Nucleic acid was either cDNA or gDNA, and it came from T cells, B-cell-depleted T cells, or PBMCs.

Original analysis: Estimated nucleated cell counts came from reference gene primer amplification. Clones were sequenced by immunoSEQ multiplex PCR, and TCRdb holds only the in-frame ones, with some missing. V and J calls and clone size come straight from that table; D and trimming were deduced from the DNA. The sample includes about 160,000 clones, about 85% of them seen just once. The source of this sequence is a human donor with acute or convalescent COVID-19. The donor label of this sample is uncertain. The J gene is TRBJ1-2, the V gene TRBV6-5; TRBD1 matches at 9 bases. The sequenced material came from peripheral blood. This CDR3 is CASTTGQGNYGYTF. The CDR3 region has the DNA TGTGCCAGCACTACCGGACAGGGGAACTATGGCTACACCTTC.